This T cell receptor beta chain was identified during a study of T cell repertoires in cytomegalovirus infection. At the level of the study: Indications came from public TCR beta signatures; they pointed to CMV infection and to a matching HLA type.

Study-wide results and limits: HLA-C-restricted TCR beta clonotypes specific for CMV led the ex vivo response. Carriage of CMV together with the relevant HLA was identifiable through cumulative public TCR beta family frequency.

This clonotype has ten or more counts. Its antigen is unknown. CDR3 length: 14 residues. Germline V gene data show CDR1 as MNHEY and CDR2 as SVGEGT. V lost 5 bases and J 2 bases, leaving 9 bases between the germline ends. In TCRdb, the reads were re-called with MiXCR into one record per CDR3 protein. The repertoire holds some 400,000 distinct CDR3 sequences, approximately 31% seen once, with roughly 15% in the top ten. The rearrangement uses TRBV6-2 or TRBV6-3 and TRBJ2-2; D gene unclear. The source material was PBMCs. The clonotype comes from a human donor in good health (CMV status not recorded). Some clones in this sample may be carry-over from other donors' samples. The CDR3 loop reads CASSPMGNTGELFF. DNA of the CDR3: TGTGCCAGCAGTCCAATGGGTAACACCGGGGAGCTGTTTTTT.